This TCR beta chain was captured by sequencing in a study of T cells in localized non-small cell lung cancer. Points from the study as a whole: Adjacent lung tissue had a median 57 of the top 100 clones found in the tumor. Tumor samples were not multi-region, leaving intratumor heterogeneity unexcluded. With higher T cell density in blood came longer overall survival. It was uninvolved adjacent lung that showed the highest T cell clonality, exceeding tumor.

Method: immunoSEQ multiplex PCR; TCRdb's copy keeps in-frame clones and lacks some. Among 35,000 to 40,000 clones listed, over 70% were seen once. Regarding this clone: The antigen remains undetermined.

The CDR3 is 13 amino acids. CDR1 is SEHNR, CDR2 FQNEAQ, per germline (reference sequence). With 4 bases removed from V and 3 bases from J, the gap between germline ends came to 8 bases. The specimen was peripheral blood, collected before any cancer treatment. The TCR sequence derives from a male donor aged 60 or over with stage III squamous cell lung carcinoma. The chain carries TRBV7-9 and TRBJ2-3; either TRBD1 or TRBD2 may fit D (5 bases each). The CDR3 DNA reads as TGTGCCAGCAGCTCCGAGGGGACAGATACGCAGTATTTT. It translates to CASSSEGTDTQYF.